This T cell receptor beta chain was sequenced for a study of blood T cell repertoires in COVID-19. Looking at the study overall: In each case, the material was cDNA or gDNA derived from T cells, B-cell-depleted T cells, or PBMCs.

The CDR3 spans 13 residues. J was trimmed by 5 bases and V by 7 bases; bases with no gene match: 9. From germline, CDR1 is SQVTM and CDR2 ANQGSEA. The repertoire was sequenced with immunoSEQ multiplex PCR; TCRdb's copy has only in-frame clones and lacks some. The repertoire consists of some 320,000 clones, with under 90% occurring once and the leading ten covering roughly 2.9%. The chain links TRBV29-1 to TRBJ2-7; TRBD1 agrees at 9 bases. The specimen was PBMCs or T cells enriched from blood (not recorded which). This TCR came from a woman between 45 and 65 years old who had been exposed to COVID-19. In nucleotides, the CDR3 is TGCAGCGCCACAGGGGGCGGCAAGAACGAGCAGTACTTC. This sequence encodes CSATGGGKNEQYF.